This is a list of T cell receptor beta chains from one sample in a study of regulatory T cells in long-lasting Graves disease. Each CDR3 protein is one row after TCRdb ran MiXCR on the multiplex PCR reads. The table has 500,000 to 700,000 distinct CDR3 sequences, roughly 30% seen once. The source was peripheral blood mononuclear cells (PBMCs), collected when the disease was refractory, from a patient treated with antithyroid drugs. The receptors derive from a female donor with Graves disease. CDR3s include the opening cysteine and the closing phenylalanine or tryptophan. The D gene is left open where the match is weak. The size field is filled for only some rows; it gives once, few, many or a size class.

d_call j_call clone_size v_call cdr3_aa cdr3_nt
. TRBJ1-2 . TRBV6-2/TRBV6-3 CASTPSYRASGYTF TGTGCCAGCACCCCGTCATACAGGGCAAGTGGCTACACCTTC
. TRBJ1-2 few TRBV10-3 CAIMGSLNYGYTF TGTGCCATCATGGGCAGTCTTAACTATGGCTACACCTTC
TRBD2 TRBJ2-5 many TRBV12-5 CASGFPSGQETQYF TGTGCTAGTGGTTTTCCTAGCGGACAAGAGACCCAGTACTTC
. TRBJ2-7 . TRBV11-2 CATAPGGQAGQYF TGTGCCACCGCGCCGGGGGGACAGGCAGGGCAGTACTTC
TRBD2 TRBJ2-7 many TRBV20-1 CSARRGSGNYEQYF TGCAGTGCCAGACGTGGCAGCGGGAATTACGAGCAGTACTTC
TRBD1 TRBJ2-7 . TRBV7-2 CASSLAGQGVYEQYF TGTGCCAGCAGCTTAGCTGGACAGGGAGTATACGAGCAGTACTTC
TRBD2 TRBJ2-7 few TRBV27 CASPSFPGLADSYEQYF TGTGCCAGCCCTTCGTTCCCGGGACTAGCGGACTCCTACGAGCAGTACTTC
. TRBJ2-7 few TRBV11-2 CASSLMLYGGEQYF TGTGCCAGCAGCTTAATGTTGTACGGAGGCGAGCAGTACTTC
. TRBJ1-5 . TRBV19 CASSLVWGGNQPQHF TGTGCCAGCAGCCTCGTGTGGGGGGGCAATCAGCCCCAGCATTTT
. TRBJ1-2 . TRBV20-1 CSARQDLIGTSNYGYTF TGCAGTGCTAGGCAAGATCTAATAGGGACATCTAACTATGGCTACACCTTC
. TRBJ1-2 . TRBV27 CASKKTASYGYTF TGTGCCAGCAAAAAAACAGCTTCCTATGGCTACACCTTC
. TRBJ1-4 once TRBV18 CASSSWTSGGNEKLFF TGTGCCAGCTCATCCTGGACGTCTGGGGGTAATGAAAAACTGTTTTTT
. TRBJ2-5 many TRBV2 CASTGTDQETQYF TGTGCCAGCACCGGGACGGACCAAGAGACCCAGTACTTC
TRBD2 TRBJ2-5 few TRBV2 CASSDFQTSGATQETQYF TGTGCCAGCAGTGATTTTCAGACTAGCGGAGCTACTCAAGAGACCCAGTACTTC
TRBD1 TRBJ1-1 few TRBV5-1 CASSLQGGPNTEAFF TGCGCCAGCAGCTTGCAGGGGGGGCCGAACACTGAAGCTTTCTTT
. TRBJ1-3 . TRBV10-3 CAISEGAGSGNTIYF TGTGCCATCAGTGAGGGGGCAGGGTCTGGAAACACCATATATTTT
TRBD2 TRBJ2-7 once TRBV5-1 CASSPGGIKVRGLEAYEQYF TGCGCCAGCAGCCCTGGTGGGATCAAGGTTAGGGGACTAGAAGCATACGAGCAGTACTTC
. TRBJ2-7 . TRBV6-2/TRBV6-3 CASPGGEPAYEQYF TGTGCCAGCCCCGGTGGAGAGCCCGCCTACGAGCAGTACTTC
. TRBJ1-2 few TRBV29-1 CSGRDGYGYTF TGCAGCGGCCGGGACGGCTATGGCTACACCTTC
TRBD1 TRBJ1-2 many TRBV28 CASSSMTGTGIFYGYTF TGTGCCAGCAGTTCGATGACCGGGACAGGAATCTTCTATGGCTACACCTTC
TRBD1 TRBJ2-2 . TRBV12-3/TRBV12-4 CASSTRTGSSTGELFF TGTGCCAGCAGTACGCGGACAGGGAGTAGCACCGGGGAGCTGTTTTTT
. TRBJ2-7 . TRBV11-2 CASSLGRSGTASYEQYF TGTGCCAGCAGCTTAGGCAGATCCGGGACTGCGTCCTACGAGCAGTACTTC
TRBD1 TRBJ1-5 many TRBV28 CASSLYGTVSHHSNQPQHF TGTGCCAGCAGTTTATACGGGACAGTTTCCCACCATAGCAATCAGCCCCAGCATTTT
TRBD2 TRBJ2-7 few TRBV6-1 CATAGTSGRALYEQYF TGTGCCACTGCCGGGACTAGCGGGAGGGCCCTCTACGAGCAGTACTTC
TRBD1 TRBJ1-1 many TRBV13 CASSPTRQGNTEAFF TGTGCCAGCAGCCCTACCCGACAGGGTAACACTGAAGCTTTCTTT
. TRBJ2-5 . TRBV18 CASSPLASLQGTLETQYF TGTGCCAGCTCACCATTGGCCTCGTTACAGGGAACATTGGAGACCCAGTACTTC